These 7 T cell receptor beta chains originate from one sample sequenced in a study of blood T cell repertoires in COVID-19. The method was immunoSEQ multiplex PCR; TCRdb's version includes in-frame clones alone and lacks a portion of them. The sample includes 35,000 to 40,000 clones, 81% of them seen just once. Input material: peripheral blood. The source is a man aged 80 or over with active or convalescent COVID-19.

The chain combines TRBV7-6 with TRBJ1-6, with 7 bases lining up with TRBD1. The CDR3 contains 15 residues. V lost 1 base, J lost 6 bases, and 3 bases stayed unmatched. Germline CDR1 SGHVS, CDR2 FNYEAQ. The CDR3 spells CASSLGPGGNSPLHF. The CDR3, as DNA: TGTGCCAGCAGCTTAGGTCCAGGGGGTAATTCACCCCTCCACTTT.

The chain carries TRBV15 and TRBJ1-5; 10 bases fit TRBD1. The V gene's germline CDR1 is LNHNV and CDR2 YYDKDF (reference sequence). The junction had 2 bases not matched to a gene; V was cut back by 3 bases and J by 6 bases. The CDR3 has 14 residues. The CDR3 sequence: CATSSRDRGQPQHF. CDR3 sequence (DNA): TGTGCCACCAGCAGTCGGGACAGGGGTCAGCCCCAGCATTTT. The whole variable domain, remainder taken from reference TRBV15 and TRBJ1-5, is DAMVIQNPRYQVTQFGKPVTLSCSQTLNHNVMYWYQQKSSQAPKLLFHYYDKDFNNEADTPDNFQSRRPNTSFCFLDIRSPGLGDTAMYLCATSSRDRGQPQHFGDGTRLSIL.

This sequence joins TRBV19 and TRBJ1-5; 8 bases are shared with TRBD1. The germline V gene encodes CDR1 LNHDA and CDR2 SQIVND (reference sequence). V was pared by 1 base and J by 4 bases, with 9 bases of the junction left unmatched. CDR3 size: 17 residues. CDR3 DNA sequence: TGTGCCAGTAGTATAGCGGGCAGGGGGCAGGTGAATCAGCCCCAGCATTTT. It translates to CASSIAGRGQVNQPQHF.

CDR3 protein: CASSRKRTGTGYNEQFF. CDR3 bases: TGTGCCAGCAGCCGAAAAAGAACGGGAACGGGGTACAATGAGCAGTTCTTC. This chain links TRBV3-1 (or the pseudogene TRBV3-2) with TRBJ2-1, with a weak D call TRBD2 (5 bases). This CDR3 is built from 17 residues. Germline lookup yields CDR1 LGHDT and CDR2 YNNKEL (reference sequence). Trimming cost V 4 bases and J 4 bases, with 20 bases left between them.

The chain combines TRBV19 with TRBJ2-1; TRBD1 might be the D (6 bases). There are 14 residues in the CDR3. Trimming left V 6 bases short and J 8 bases short, with 17 bases between. The germline V gene has CDR1 LNHDA and CDR2 SQIVND (reference sequence). The CDR3 protein is CASRNRVFLHEQFF. The CDR3 nucleotides are TGTGCCAGTAGGAACAGGGTGTTTTTGCATGAGCAGTTCTTC.

The chain has TRBV7-2 and TRBJ1-1; D uncertain. This CDR3 contains 16 residues. Germline V gene data show CDR1 as SGHTA and CDR2 as FQGNSA. Trimming cost V 1 base and J 4 bases, with 16 bases left between them. CDR3: CASSLDSSPALTEAFF. Here the CDR3 DNA reads TGTGCCAGCAGCTTAGATTCCTCGCCCGCGCTCACTGAAGCTTTCTTT.

This chain uses TRBV5-1 with TRBJ2-1; D unclear. The CDR3 extends over 14 amino acids. V was shortened by 2 bases and J by 12 bases, with 18 bases between the two germline ends. Germline CDR1 reads SGHRS; CDR2 reads YFSETQ. The CDR3 loop reads CASSLETAALWQFF. Written as DNA, the CDR3 is TGCGCCAGCAGCTTAGAGACGGCGGCCTTGTGGCAGTTCTTC.